Listed below are T cell receptor beta chains from one sample, sequenced in a study of T cell responses to AZD1222 COVID-19 vaccine. The table came from immunoSEQ multiplex PCR; TCRdb's copy has only in-frame clones and leaves some out. The table includes fewer than 120,000 clones, about 94% detected once. The specimen was peripheral blood, collected 28 days after the second AZD1222 dose. These receptors all come from an adult who received the AZD1222 COVID-19 vaccine. The CDR3 runs from the conserved cysteine through the conserved F or W. D genes are given only for firm matches. For some rows the clone size is stated as once, few or many, or as a class when expanded; others skip it.

j_call v_call clone_size d_call cdr3_aa cdr3_nt
TRBJ2-1 TRBV14 NA TRBD1 CASSLPGTGAYNEQFF TGTGCCAGCAGCCTCCCCGGGACAGGGGCCTACAATGAGCAGTTCTTC
TRBJ1-1 TRBV6-2/TRBV6-3 NA NA CASSPLVHWQGESAEAFF TGTGCCAGCAGCCCTTTAGTTCATTGGCAGGGAGAAAGCGCTGAAGCTTTCTTT
TRBJ1-2 TRBV10-3 NA TRBD1 CAISDYGTGGLSNYGYTF TGTGCCATCAGTGATTACGGGACAGGGGGCCTTTCTAACTATGGCTACACCTTC
TRBJ1-3 TRBV19 NA NA CASIGWAAGNTIYF TGTGCCAGTATAGGTTGGGCGGCAGGAAACACCATATATTTT
TRBJ2-7 TRBV27 NA TRBD2 CASSFGTSGSYEQYF TGTGCCAGCAGTTTCGGGACTAGCGGGAGCTACGAGCAGTACTTC
TRBJ1-1 TRBV29-1 NA NA CSVVTPYGEAFF TGCAGCGTTGTGACCCCCTATGGTGAAGCTTTCTTT
TRBJ1-2 TRBV29-1 NA NA CSVEVPSLYGYTF TGCAGCGTTGAAGTTCCATCATTATATGGCTACACCTTC
TRBJ2-1 TRBV6-5 NA TRBD2 CASINVAGGPNEQFF TGTGCCAGCATCAACGTAGCGGGGGGGCCCAATGAGCAGTTCTTC
TRBJ2-3 TRBV5-1 once TRBD2 CASRPGLADTDTQYF TGCGCCAGCAGACCGGGACTAGCCGACACAGATACGCAGTATTTT
TRBJ2-7 TRBV6-6 NA TRBD1 CASSQKAAGGRSYEQYF TGTGCCAGCAGTCAAAAGGCTGCAGGGGGCAGGTCCTACGAGCAGTACTTC
TRBJ2-5 TRBV3-1/TRBV3-2 NA NA CASSQAEVTETQYF TGTGCCAGCAGCCAAGCTGAGGTTACGGAGACCCAGTACTTC
TRBJ1-4 TRBV19 NA NA CASSSPLDEKLFF TGTGCCAGTAGTTCTCCCCTGGACGAAAAACTGTTTTTT
TRBJ2-3 TRBV5-8 NA TRBD2 CASSLAGEGTNTQYF TGTGCCAGCAGCTTGGCCGGGGAGGGGACCAATACGCAGTATTTT
TRBJ2-7 TRBV5-6 NA NA CASSLDRVGTYEQYF TGTGCCAGCAGCTTGGACCGGGTAGGAACCTACGAGCAGTACTTC
TRBJ2-1 TRBV10-1 NA TRBD2 CASTPSGTSGRKGYNEQFF TGCGCCAGCACCCCGTCCGGGACTAGCGGGAGGAAGGGGTACAATGAGCAGTTCTTC
TRBJ1-1 TRBV2 NA NA CASGGGENTEAFF TGTGCCAGCGGTGGAGGGGAGAACACTGAAGCTTTCTTT
TRBJ1-6 TRBV3-1/TRBV3-2 NA TRBD1 CASSQDRGTGAYNSPLHF TGTGCCAGCAGCCAAGATAGGGGGACAGGGGCCTATAATTCACCCCTCCACTTT
TRBJ1-3 TRBV25-1 NA NA CASSPWGSGNTIYF TGTGCCAGCAGTCCGTGGGGCTCTGGAAACACCATATATTTT
TRBJ1-1 TRBV7-8 NA NA CASSFSRGETEAFF TGTGCCAGCAGCTTTTCCAGGGGAGAAACTGAAGCTTTCTTT
TRBJ1-5 TRBV6-5 NA TRBD1 CASRPGTADNQPQHF TGTGCCAGTAGGCCCGGGACAGCGGACAATCAGCCCCAGCATTTT
TRBJ2-2 TRBV15 NA NA CATSRGGNTGELFF TGTGCCACCAGCAGGGGGGGGAACACCGGGGAGCTGTTTTTT
TRBJ1-2 TRBV19 NA NA CASSSGRSISYTF TGTGCCAGTAGTTCTGGGAGGTCCATCAGCTACACCTTC
TRBJ2-2 TRBV6-5 NA NA CASSYSWETGELFF TGTGCCAGCAGTTACTCATGGGAGACCGGGGAGCTGTTTTTT
TRBJ1-1 TRBV11-2 NA NA CASSLIVILGQMNTEAFF TGTGCCAGCAGCTTGATTGTAATTTTAGGACAGATGAACACTGAAGCTTTCTTT
TRBJ2-7 TRBV19 NA NA CASSLASSYEQYF TGTGCCAGTAGTCTAGCGAGCTCCTACGAGCAGTACTTC
TRBJ1-1 TRBV7-6 NA NA CASSLDAGYTEAFF TGTGCCAGCAGCTTAGACGCAGGGTACACTGAAGCTTTCTTT
TRBJ2-7 TRBV30 NA TRBD2 CAWSQTSGEDSYEQYF TGTGCCTGGAGTCAAACTAGCGGCGAAGATAGCTACGAGCAGTACTTC
TRBJ1-6 TRBV5-1 NA NA CASSVGTRDSPLHF TGCGCCAGCAGCGTAGGGACCCGGGATTCACCCCTCCACTTT
TRBJ1-1 TRBV5-4 few NA CASSLAQGVVGSEAFF TGTGCCAGCAGCTTGGCCCAAGGTGTGGTAGGGTCTGAAGCTTTCTTT
TRBJ2-7 TRBV11-2 NA TRBD1 CASGLTVVTGAVRDYEQYF TGTGCCAGCGGCCTAACGGTTGTGACAGGGGCCGTTCGGGACTACGAGCAGTACTTC
TRBJ2-6 TRBV27 once TRBD1 CASSPWMGQGDSGANVLTF TGTGCCAGCAGTCCATGGATGGGACAGGGGGACTCTGGGGCCAACGTCCTGACTTTC
TRBJ2-2 TRBV2 NA TRBD1 CASAEGQGRTGELFF TGTGCCAGCGCCGAGGGACAGGGGAGAACCGGGGAGCTGTTTTTT
TRBJ2-2 TRBV6-5 NA NA CASRIPHTLELFF TGTGCCAGCAGAATCCCCCACACCCTCGAGCTGTTTTTT
TRBJ2-4 TRBV19 NA NA CASSTPLLGIKNIQYF TGTGCCAGTAGTACCCCCTTGTTGGGGATAAAAAACATTCAGTACTTC
TRBJ1-2 TRBV3-1/TRBV3-2 NA NA CASSPRTVYGYTF TGTGCCAGCAGCCCACGGACAGTCTATGGCTACACCTTC
TRBJ1-6 TRBV19 NA NA CASTAGEYNSPLHF TGTGCCAGTACCGCCGGGGAATATAATTCACCCCTCCACTTT
TRBJ1-1 TRBV13 NA NA CASSLNPEAFF TGTGCCAGCAGCTTAAATCCTGAAGCTTTCTTT
TRBJ2-1 TRBV19 few TRBD2 CASSIKRGLALIYNEQFF TGTGCCAGTAGTATAAAGAGGGGACTAGCCCTGATTTACAATGAGCAGTTCTTC
TRBJ1-1 TRBV12-3/TRBV12-4 NA NA CASRGGPNTEAFF TGTGCCAGCAGGGGGGGCCCAAACACTGAAGCTTTCTTT